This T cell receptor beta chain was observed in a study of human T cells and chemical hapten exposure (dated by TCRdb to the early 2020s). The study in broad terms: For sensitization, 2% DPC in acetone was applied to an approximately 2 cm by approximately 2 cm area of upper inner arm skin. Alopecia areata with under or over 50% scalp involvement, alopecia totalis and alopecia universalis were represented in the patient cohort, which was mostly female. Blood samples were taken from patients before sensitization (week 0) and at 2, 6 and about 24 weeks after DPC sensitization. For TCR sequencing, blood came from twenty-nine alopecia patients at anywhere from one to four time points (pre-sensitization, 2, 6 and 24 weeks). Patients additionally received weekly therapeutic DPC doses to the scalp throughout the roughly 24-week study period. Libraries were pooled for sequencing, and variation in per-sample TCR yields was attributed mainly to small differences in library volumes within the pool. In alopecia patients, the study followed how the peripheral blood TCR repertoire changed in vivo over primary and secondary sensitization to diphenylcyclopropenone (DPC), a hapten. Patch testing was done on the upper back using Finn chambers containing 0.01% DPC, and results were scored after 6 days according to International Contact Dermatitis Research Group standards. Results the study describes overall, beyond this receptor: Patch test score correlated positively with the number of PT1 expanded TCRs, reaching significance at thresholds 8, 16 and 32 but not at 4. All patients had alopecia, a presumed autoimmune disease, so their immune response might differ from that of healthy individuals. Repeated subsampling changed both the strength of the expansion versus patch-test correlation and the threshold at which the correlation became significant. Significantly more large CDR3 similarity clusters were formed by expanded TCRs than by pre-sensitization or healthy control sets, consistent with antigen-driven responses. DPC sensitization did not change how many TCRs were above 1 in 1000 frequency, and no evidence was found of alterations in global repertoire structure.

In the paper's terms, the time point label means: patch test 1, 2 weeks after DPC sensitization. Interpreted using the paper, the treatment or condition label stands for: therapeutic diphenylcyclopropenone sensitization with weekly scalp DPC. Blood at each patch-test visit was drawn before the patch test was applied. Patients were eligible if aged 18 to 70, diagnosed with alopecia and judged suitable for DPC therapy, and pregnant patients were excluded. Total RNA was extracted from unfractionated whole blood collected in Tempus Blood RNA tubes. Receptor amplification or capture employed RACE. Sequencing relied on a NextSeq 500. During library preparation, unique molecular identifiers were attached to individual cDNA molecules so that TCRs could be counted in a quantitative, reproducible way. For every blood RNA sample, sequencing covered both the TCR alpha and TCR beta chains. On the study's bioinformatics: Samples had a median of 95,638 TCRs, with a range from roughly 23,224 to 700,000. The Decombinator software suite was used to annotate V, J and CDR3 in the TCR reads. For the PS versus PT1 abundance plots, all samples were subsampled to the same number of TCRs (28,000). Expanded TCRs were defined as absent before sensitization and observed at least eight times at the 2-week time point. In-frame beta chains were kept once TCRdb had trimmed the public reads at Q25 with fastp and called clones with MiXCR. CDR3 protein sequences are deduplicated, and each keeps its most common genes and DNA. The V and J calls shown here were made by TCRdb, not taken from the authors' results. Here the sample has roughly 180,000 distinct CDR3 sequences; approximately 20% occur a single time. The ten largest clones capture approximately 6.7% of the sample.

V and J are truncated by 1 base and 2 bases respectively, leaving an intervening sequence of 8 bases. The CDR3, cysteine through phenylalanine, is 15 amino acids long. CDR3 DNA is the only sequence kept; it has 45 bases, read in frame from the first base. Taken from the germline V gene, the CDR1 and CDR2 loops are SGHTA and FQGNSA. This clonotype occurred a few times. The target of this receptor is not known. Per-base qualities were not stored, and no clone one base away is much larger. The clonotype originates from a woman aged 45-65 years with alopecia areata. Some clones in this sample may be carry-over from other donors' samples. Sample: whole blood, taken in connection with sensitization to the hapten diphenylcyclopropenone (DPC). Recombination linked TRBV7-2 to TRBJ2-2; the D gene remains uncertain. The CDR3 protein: CASSLVLGNTGELFF. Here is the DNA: TGTGCCAGCAGCTTAGTATTGGGAAACACCGGGGAGCTGTTTTTT. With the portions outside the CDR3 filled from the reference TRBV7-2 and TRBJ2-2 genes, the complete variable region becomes GAGVSQSPSNKVTEKGKDVELRCDPISGHTALYWYRQSLGQGLEFLIYFQGNSAPDKSGLPSDRFSAERTGGSVSTLTIQRTQQEDSAVYLCASSLVLGNTGELFFGEGSRLTVL.